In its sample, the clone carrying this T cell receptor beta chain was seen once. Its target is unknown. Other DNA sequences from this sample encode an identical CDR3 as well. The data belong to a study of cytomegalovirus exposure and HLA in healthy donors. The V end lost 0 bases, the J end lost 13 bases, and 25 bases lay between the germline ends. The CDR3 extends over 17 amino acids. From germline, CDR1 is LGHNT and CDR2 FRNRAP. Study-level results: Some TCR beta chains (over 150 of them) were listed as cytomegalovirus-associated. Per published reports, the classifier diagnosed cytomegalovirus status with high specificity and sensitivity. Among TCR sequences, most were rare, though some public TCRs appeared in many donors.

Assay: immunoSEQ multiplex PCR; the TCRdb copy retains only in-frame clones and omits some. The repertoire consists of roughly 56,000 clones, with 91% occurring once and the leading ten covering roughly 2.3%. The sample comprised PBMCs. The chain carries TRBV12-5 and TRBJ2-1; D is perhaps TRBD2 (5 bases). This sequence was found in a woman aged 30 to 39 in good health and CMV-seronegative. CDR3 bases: TGTGCTAGTGGTTTGGTCCTACCCGACCCTCTTGAGGGTGAACAGTTCTTC. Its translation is CASGLVLPDPLEGEQFF.